This TCR beta chain was recovered during a study of CXCR3-negative and CXCR3-positive naive CD8 T cells. Study-wide findings and caveats: Naive cells positive for CXCR3 carried more hydrophobic TRB CDR3s than CXCR3-negative ones. TRBV-TRBJ usage matched between naive CXCR3-negative and CXCR3-positive cells but not between memory cells. CXCR3 levels fell partly with cryopreservation; most assays relied on fresh PBMCs.

Regarding this clonotype: Its antigen is as yet unknown.

Germline values: CDR1 LGHNA, CDR2 YSLEER. The CDR3 is made up of 14 amino acids. Via 5' RACE with UMI labels, TRB cDNA libraries were prepared. Following a re-call of the 5' RACE reads, TCRdb has one entry per CDR3 protein and lacks DNA. This sample's clone table lists some 150,000 distinct CDR3 sequences. The V call is TRBV4-3, the J call TRBJ2-7; with no DNA, the TCRdb D assignment of TRBD2 cannot be verified. The TCR was taken from a human donor in good health. Some clones in this sample may be carry-over from other donors' samples. The sequencing sample was made of naive CXCR3+ CD8+ T cells from blood. The subset denotes: CD45RO-CCR7+CD27+CD95- naive CD8+ T cells expressing CXCR3 (TNR3+). Here the CDR3 reads CASSLVGGGYEQYF.